This T cell receptor (beta chain) came from a study of regulatory T cells in long-lasting Graves disease. Turning to the study itself: Graves' disease counted as persistent after over 5 years of antithyroid drugs with positive TSH receptor antibodies. Study findings and constraints: Sharing of public clonotypes was greater in persistent patients (roughly 2,900) than in new patients (around 880).

This clonotype has at least ten counts. What it recognizes is unknown. Relying on iRepertoire HTBI primers and Arm-PCR of CDR3 regions, the team built TCR beta libraries. MiXCR, run by TCRdb on the multiplex PCR reads, gives a single entry per CDR3 protein. The sample consists of 350,000 to 500,000 distinct CDR3 sequences, over 20% of them appearing once. The time point here: persistent/refractory GD, antithyroid drugs over 5 years with positive TRAb. The TCR library was prepared using RNA isolated from PBMCs. From each patient, approximately 9 milliliters of peripheral blood was drawn and collected into an EDTA anticoagulant tube. The V and J ends lost 5 bases and 2 bases respectively, with 13 bases between them. CDR3 length: 13 residues. The germline CDR1 and CDR2 sequences are DFQATT and SNEGSKA (reference sequence).

Here the sequenced sample was peripheral blood mononuclear cells (PBMCs), taken when the disease was refractory, from a patient treated with antithyroid drugs. The rearrangement links TRBV20-1 to TRBJ2-7, with D possibly matching TRBD1 (6 bases). The clonotype originates from a female donor with Graves disease. CDR3 protein: CSAPGTPPYEQYF. The CDR3 nucleotides are TGCAGTGCTCCGGGGACACCTCCCTACGAGCAGTACTTC.